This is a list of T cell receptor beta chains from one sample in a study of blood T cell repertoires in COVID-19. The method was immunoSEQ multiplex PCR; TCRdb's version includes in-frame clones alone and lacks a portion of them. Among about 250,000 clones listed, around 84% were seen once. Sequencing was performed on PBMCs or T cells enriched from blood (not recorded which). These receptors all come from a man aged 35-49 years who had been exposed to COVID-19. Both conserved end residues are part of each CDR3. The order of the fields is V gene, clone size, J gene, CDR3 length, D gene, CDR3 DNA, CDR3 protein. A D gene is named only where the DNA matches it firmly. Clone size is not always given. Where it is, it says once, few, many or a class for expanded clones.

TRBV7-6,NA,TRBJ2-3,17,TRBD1,TGTGCCAGCAGCTTTTCAGGGGGGACAGGGGGTACAGATACGCAGTATTTT,CASSFSGGTGGTDTQYF
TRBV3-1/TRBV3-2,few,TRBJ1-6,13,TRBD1,TGTGCCAGCAGCCACCGACAGGGGTCACCCCTCCACTTT,CASSHRQGSPLHF
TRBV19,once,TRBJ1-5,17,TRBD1,TGTGCCAGTACCGGGAGGGGACAGGGGGCTATTAATCAGCCCCAGCATTTT,CASTGRGQGAINQPQHF
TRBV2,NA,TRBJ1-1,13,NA,TGTGCCAGCAGTAACTCGGGGTACACTGAAGCTTTCTTT,CASSNSGYTEAFF
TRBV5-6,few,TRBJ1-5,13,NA,TGTGCCAGCAGCTCGGCAACCTCAGGGCCCCAGCATTTT,CASSSATSGPQHF
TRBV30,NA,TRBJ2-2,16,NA,TGTGCCTGGGGCGGGACTTTTAAAAGGAACACCGGGGAGCTGTTTTTT,CAWGGTFKRNTGELFF
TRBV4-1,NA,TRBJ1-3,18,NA,TGCGCCAGCAGCCAAGCATATCCGGGGTCGGGGACTGGAAACACCATATATTTT,CASSQAYPGSGTGNTIYF
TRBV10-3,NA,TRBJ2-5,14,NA,TGTGCCATCAGTGAGTCGACTTTAGGAGAGACCCAGTACTTC,CAISESTLGETQYF
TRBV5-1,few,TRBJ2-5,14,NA,TGCGCCAGCAGTCTACGACAATACCAAGAGACCCAGTACTTC,CASSLRQYQETQYF
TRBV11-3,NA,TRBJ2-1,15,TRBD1,TGTGCCAGCAGCTTAGAGGGACAGGGGACTAATGAGCAGTTCTTC,CASSLEGQGTNEQFF
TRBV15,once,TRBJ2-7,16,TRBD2,TGTGCCACCAGACTAGGACTAGCGGGAGACAACTACGAGCAGTACTTC,CATRLGLAGDNYEQYF
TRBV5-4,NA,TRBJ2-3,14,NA,TGTGCCAGCAGCTCTACCGGCGGGGCCCGTACGCAGTATTTT,CASSSTGGARTQYF
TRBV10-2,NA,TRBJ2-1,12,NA,TGCGCCAGCAGTGACAAACGGGATGAGCAGTTCTTC,CASSDKRDEQFF
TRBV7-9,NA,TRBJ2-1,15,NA,TGTGCCAGCAGCTTAGTAGCGGACACTTGGAATGAGCAGTTCTTC,CASSLVADTWNEQFF
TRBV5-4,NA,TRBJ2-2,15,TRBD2,TGTGCCAGCAGCTTCGGAGCGGGAGCTGTCGGGGAGCTGTTTTTT,CASSFGAGAVGELFF
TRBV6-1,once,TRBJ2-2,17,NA,TGTGCCAGCAGTGAAGCGGCGGGAACTAGTTACACCGGGGAGCTGTTTTTT,CASSEAAGTSYTGELFF
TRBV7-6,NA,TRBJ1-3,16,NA,TGTGCCAGCAGCTTTGCGCAGGGCTTATCTGGAAACACCATATATTTT,CASSFAQGLSGNTIYF
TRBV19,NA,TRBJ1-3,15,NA,TGTGCCACCTCACCCTCCGGGACAACGTTTAACACCATATATTTT,CATSPSGTTFNTIYF
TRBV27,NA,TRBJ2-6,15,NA,TGTGCCAGCAGTGGGCCCACCTTCGGGGCCAACGTCCTGACTTTC,CASSGPTFGANVLTF
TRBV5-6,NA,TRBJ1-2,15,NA,TGTGCCAGCAGCTCAGGCCTCGTTACTAACTATGGCTACACCTTC,CASSSGLVTNYGYTF
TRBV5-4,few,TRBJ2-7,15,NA,TGTGCCAGCAGCTGGGAGTCTGGCCTTGGGTACGAGCAGTACTTC,CASSWESGLGYEQYF
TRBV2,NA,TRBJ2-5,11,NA,TGTGCCAGCTCTTTCCAAGAGACCCAGTACTTC,CASSFQETQYF
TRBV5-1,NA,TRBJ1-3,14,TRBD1,TGCGCCAGCAGCTTAGGACAGGACGGAAACACCATATATTTT,CASSLGQDGNTIYF
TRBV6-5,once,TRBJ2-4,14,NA,TGTGCCAGCAGACGACCTGGAGATGAAAACATTCAGTACTTC,CASRRPGDENIQYF
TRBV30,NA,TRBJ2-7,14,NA,TGTGCCTGGAGTGTTAGCGGCCTTCGGGCCGAGCAGTACTTC,CAWSVSGLRAEQYF
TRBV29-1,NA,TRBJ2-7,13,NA,TGCAGCGTTGTAGGTACGGGAGCCTACGAGCAGTACTTC,CSVVGTGAYEQYF
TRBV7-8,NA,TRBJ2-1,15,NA,TGTGCCAGCAGCTTACGTGTCAGGGCAGAAGGTGAGCAGTTCTTC,CASSLRVRAEGEQFF
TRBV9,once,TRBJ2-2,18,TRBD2,TGTGCCAGCAGCGTATCGACTAGCGGGAGGACGAACACCGGGGAGCTGTTTTTT,CASSVSTSGRTNTGELFF
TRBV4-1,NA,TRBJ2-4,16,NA,TGCGCCAGCAGCCAAGGCAGCGGCTTAGCCAAAAACATTCAGTACTTC,CASSQGSGLAKNIQYF
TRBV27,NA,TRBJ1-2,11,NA,TGTGCCAGCAGCCTCGGGGGGCGCTACACCTTC,CASSLGGRYTF
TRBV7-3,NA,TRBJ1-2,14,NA,TGTGCCAGCAGCTTGGGCGCCCGGGGCTATGGCTACACCTTC,CASSLGARGYGYTF
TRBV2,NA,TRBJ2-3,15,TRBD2,TGTGCCAGCAGTGAAGGAGCGGGAGGGCCAGATACGCAGTATTTT,CASSEGAGGPDTQYF
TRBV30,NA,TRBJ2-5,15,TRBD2,TGTGCCTGGACTATGGGACTAGCGCTACAAGAGACCCAGTACTTC,CAWTMGLALQETQYF
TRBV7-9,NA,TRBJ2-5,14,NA,TGTGCCAGCAGCATTCGACTAGTCCAAGAGACCCAGTACTTC,CASSIRLVQETQYF
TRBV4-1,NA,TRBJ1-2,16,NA,TGCGCCAGCAGCCAAGGACCCGGAGGACCAGCCTATGGCTACACCTTC,CASSQGPGGPAYGYTF
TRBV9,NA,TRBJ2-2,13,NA,TGTGCCAGCAGTTGGAGATTGGCCGGGGAGCTGTTTTTT,CASSWRLAGELFF
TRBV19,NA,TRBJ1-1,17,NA,TGTGCCAGTAGTATTACGCCGCAGGGTCTCTCAAGGACTGAAGCTTTCTTT,CASSITPQGLSRTEAFF
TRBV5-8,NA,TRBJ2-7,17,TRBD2,TGTGCCAGCAGCCGGGGGCCTAGCGGGAGGTTCACCTACGAGCAGTACTTC,CASSRGPSGRFTYEQYF
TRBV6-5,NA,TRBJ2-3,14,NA,TGTGCCAGCAGGCCTGATCGGGGCACAGATACGCAGTATTTT,CASRPDRGTDTQYF
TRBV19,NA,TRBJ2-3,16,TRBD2,TGTGCCAGTAGTACGACTAGCGGGAGGGGTACAGATACGCAGTATTTT,CASSTTSGRGTDTQYF
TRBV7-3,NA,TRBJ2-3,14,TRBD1,TGTGCCAGCAGCTTCCAGGGGGCCCCAGATACGCAGTATTTT,CASSFQGAPDTQYF
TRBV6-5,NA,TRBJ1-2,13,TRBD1,TGTGCCAGCAGTTACTCGACAGGGGTCGGCTACACCTTC,CASSYSTGVGYTF
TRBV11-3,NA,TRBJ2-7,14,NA,TGTGCCAGCAGCTTCCCCGGGACATCACTCGAGCAGTACTTC,CASSFPGTSLEQYF
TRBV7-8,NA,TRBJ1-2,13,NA,TGTGCCAGCAGTACAAATCCAGGGGACGGCTACACCTTC,CASSTNPGDGYTF
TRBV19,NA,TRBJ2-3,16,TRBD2,TGTGCCAGTAGTATCCCGCTAGCGGGATCTCCAGATACGCAGTATTTT,CASSIPLAGSPDTQYF
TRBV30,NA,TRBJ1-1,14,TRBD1,TGTGCCTGGAGCCAAGGGGGCACGAACACTGAAGCTTTCTTT,CAWSQGGTNTEAFF
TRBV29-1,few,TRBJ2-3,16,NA,TGCAGCGTAATCTGGGCTAGCATTGCGGGCACAGATACGCAGTATTTT,CSVIWASIAGTDTQYF
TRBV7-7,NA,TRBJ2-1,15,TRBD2,TGTGCTAGCAGCCAGACTCCAGGGAGGGTCGATGAGCAGTTCTTC,CASSQTPGRVDEQFF
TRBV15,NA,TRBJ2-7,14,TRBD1,TGTGCCACCGGGACGGGACAGGGGTTCGACGAGCAGTACTTC,CATGTGQGFDEQYF
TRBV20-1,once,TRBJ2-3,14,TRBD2,TGCAGTGCTAGTGCTAGCGGAAGCACAGATACGCAGTATTTT,CSASASGSTDTQYF
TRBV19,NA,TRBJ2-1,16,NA,TGTGCCAGTAGTATAGACGGGGAGGGGGCCTACAATGAGCAGTTCTTC,CASSIDGEGAYNEQFF
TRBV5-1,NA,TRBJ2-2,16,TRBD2,TGCGCCAGCAGCCTCCCGGGACTAGCGAGCACCGGGGAGCTGTTTTTT,CASSLPGLASTGELFF
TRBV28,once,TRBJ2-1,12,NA,TGTGCCAGCAGTTCTCCGGGGCAGGGCGGGATCTTC,CASSSPGQGGIF
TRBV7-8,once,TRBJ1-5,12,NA,TGTGCCAGCAGCCGGGTGGAAGGGCCCCAGCATTTT,CASSRVEGPQHF
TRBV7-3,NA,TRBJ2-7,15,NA,TGTGCCAGCAGCTTTGGGCGGGGCGGTGCCTACGAGCAGTACTTC,CASSFGRGGAYEQYF
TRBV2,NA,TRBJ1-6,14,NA,TGTGCCAGCAGTGAAAGGTTGAGGAATTCACCCCTCCACTTT,CASSERLRNSPLHF